This entry lists 22 T cell receptor beta chains sequenced from one sample in a study of lymphopenia after photon versus proton radiotherapy. The protocol was immunoSEQ multiplex PCR, while the TCRdb copy is restricted to in-frame clones and leaves out a portion. The sample lists 60,000 or so clones; 86% were seen once. The sample was peripheral blood, taken from a patient treated with photon-based radiotherapy. The source is a man aged 40-49 years with gastric cancer.

V and J are TRBV6-6 and TRBJ1-3; D ambiguous. Looked up from germline, CDR1 is MNHNY and CDR2 is SVGAGI (reference sequence). V shed 4 bases and J shed 3 bases, with 10 bases lying between them. CDR3 length equals 14 residues. Here the CDR3 reads CASSSDLLGNTIYF. CDR3 nucleotide sequence: TGTGCCAGCAGTTCTGACTTGCTTGGAAACACCATATATTTT.

The chain joins TRBV30 to TRBJ2-7; D gene ambiguous. There are 11 residues in the CDR3. Trimming removed 1 base at V and 2 bases at J, with 3 bases between. Germline CDR1 reads GTSNPN; CDR2 reads SVGIG (reference sequence). The CDR3 is CAWSDPYEQYF. CDR3 sequence (DNA): TGTGCCTGGAGTGATCCCTACGAGCAGTACTTC.

This clone was picked up one time. CDR3 nucleotides: TGTGCCAGCAGCCGGCAGCCCCCGGGGACAACTAATGAAAAACTGTTTTTT. It yields the protein CASSRQPPGTTNEKLFF. The rearrangement links TRBV7-2 to TRBJ1-4; D gene ambiguous. The CDR3 sequence is 17 residues long. Per the germline V gene, CDR1 is SGHTA and CDR2 is FQGNSA. Trimming pared 5 bases from V and 0 bases from J, leaving 16 bases between.

A few counts support this clone. The J gene is TRBJ1-1, the V gene TRBV9, with D maybe TRBD1 (5 bases). Trimming removed 3 bases at V and 10 bases at J, with 13 bases between. The CDR3 loop spans 12 amino acids. Per the germline V gene, CDR1 is SGDLS and CDR2 is YYNGEE. CDR3 sequence reads: CASSAPTEVAFF. CDR3 DNA sequence: TGTGCCAGCAGCGCACCGACAGAGGTAGCTTTCTTT.

The CDR3 coding sequence is TGTGCCAGCAGCCAAGATCTGGGTGGGGGGCAGTACACCGGGGAGCTGTTTTTT. It translates to CASSQDLGGGQYTGELFF. The rearrangement joins TRBV4-2 to TRBJ2-2; tentatively, D is TRBD1 or TRBD2 (6 bases each). V gave up 0 bases and J gave up 3 bases, with 17 bases separating them. The CDR3 runs to 18 residues. The V gene's germline CDR1 is LGHNA and CDR2 YNFKEQ.

The chain couples TRBV30 to TRBJ1-1; D is undetermined. There are 13 residues in the CDR3. Per germline, CDR1 GTSNPN and CDR2 SVGIG (reference sequence). V dropped 2 bases and J dropped 0 bases, with 7 bases sitting between them. Here the CDR3 DNA reads TGTGCCTGGAGTACCAGAGTGAACACTGAAGCTTTCTTT. This encodes CAWSTRVNTEAFF.

In its sample, this clone was seen once. As DNA, the CDR3 is TGTGCCAGCAGCTTTCGGGGGGTGGACACTGAAGCTTTCTTT. Translated, it gives CASSFRGVDTEAFF. The chain couples TRBV11-2 to TRBJ1-1, with TRBD1 as a possible D gene (5 bases). CDR1 SGHAT and CDR2 FQNNGV come from the germline V gene. The CDR3 is 14 amino acids. V lost 3 bases, J lost 3 bases, and 11 bases lay in between. Combining the CDR3 with reference TRBV11-2 and TRBJ1-1 gives the whole variable domain EAGVAQSPRYKIIEKRQSVAFWCNPISGHATLYWYQQILGQGPKLLIQFQNNGVVDDSQLPKDRFSAERLKGVDSTLKIQPAKLEDSAVYLCASSFRGVDTEAFFGQGTRLTVV.

The chain links TRBV30 to TRBJ1-1; D is perhaps TRBD1 (6 bases). The V gene's germline CDR1 is GTSNPN and CDR2 SVGIG (reference sequence). This CDR3 contains 12 residues. Trimming shortened V by 7 bases and J by 0 bases, and 9 bases separated the two germline ends. The CDR3 loop is CASGQLNTEAFF. DNA of the CDR3: TGTGCCTCCGGACAGTTGAACACTGAAGCTTTCTTT.

The gene calls are TRBV6-5 and TRBJ1-1, with D unclear. Germline lookup yields CDR1 MNHEY and CDR2 SVGAGI. V shed 7 bases and J shed 0 bases, with 12 bases lying between them. This CDR3 contains 14 residues. CDR3 in DNA: TGTGCCAGCACCTCAGGATCTTTGAACACTGAAGCTTTCTTT. Translating it yields CASTSGSLNTEAFF.

V usage is TRBV5-5 and J usage is TRBJ2-6; D gene unclear. CDR3 size: 16 residues. Germline CDR1 is SGHKS and CDR2 is YYEKEE (reference sequence). Trimming cost V 1 base and J 0 bases, with 8 bases left between them. Here the CDR3 DNA reads TGTGCCAGCAGCTTGTGGGCGGCCTCTGGGGCCAACGTCCTGACTTTC. Its protein product is CASSLWAASGANVLTF.

V is TRBV5-1 and J is TRBJ1-1; TRBD1 matches 8 bases. The germline V gene encodes CDR1 SGHRS and CDR2 YFSETQ. The CDR3 covers 13 residues. With V trimmed by 0 bases and J by 11 bases, 6 bases remained unmatched. CDR3 nucleotide sequence: TGCGCCAGCAGCTTGGAGACCAGGGGGCTGGCTTTCTTT. Protein: CASSLETRGLAFF.

V gene TRBV6-5 combines with J gene TRBJ1-4; 7 nucleotides agree with TRBD1. The CDR3 has 14 residues. The V and J ends lost 6 bases and 7 bases, in that order; junction bases with no gene match: 8. Per the germline V gene, CDR1 is MNHEY and CDR2 is SVGAGI. DNA for the CDR3: TGTGCCAGCAGAAACAGGGGAGGTGCTGAAAAACTGTTTTTT. It yields the protein CASRNRGGAEKLFF.

The gene calls are TRBV11-2 and TRBJ1-6; D remains unclear. Germline loops: CDR1 SGHAT, CDR2 FQNNGV. There are 14 residues in the CDR3. V lost 2 bases to trimming and J lost 8 bases, with 10 bases between them. DNA of the CDR3: TGTGCCAGCAGCTTAATGAATGAGGATTCACCCCTCCACTTT. Its translation: CASSLMNEDSPLHF.

The V call is TRBV25-1, the J call TRBJ2-2; D is undetermined. This CDR3 region has 16 residues. V gave up 3 bases and J gave up 0 bases, with 11 bases separating them. Germline CDR1 MGHDK, CDR2 SYGVNS. CDR3: CASSDERGANTGELFF. CDR3 DNA sequence: TGTGCCAGCAGTGACGAGAGAGGTGCGAACACCGGGGAGCTGTTTTTT.

The V call is TRBV9, the J call TRBJ2-1; TRBD2 is a possible D gene (6 bases). CDR3 size: 17 residues. From germline, CDR1 is SGDLS and CDR2 YYNGEE. V lost 1 base and J 0 bases, leaving 14 bases between the germline ends. The DNA of the CDR3 is TGTGCCAGCAGCGTACTCCCTAGCGACCTCTCCTACAATGAGCAGTTCTTC. This translates into CASSVLPSDLSYNEQFF.

This clone was observed once. The CDR3, as DNA: TGTGCCTGGAGGGACAGACAAGAGACCCAGTACTTC. Protein: CAWRDRQETQYF. The genes are TRBV30 and TRBJ2-5, with a weak D call TRBD1 (6 bases). V shed 3 bases and J shed 2 bases, with 7 bases lying between them. Germline-derived CDR1 and CDR2 are GTSNPN and SVGIG (reference sequence). There are 12 residues in the CDR3.

The chain joins TRBV4-2 to TRBJ2-2; 11 bases are shared with TRBD2. With V trimmed by 1 base and J by 8 bases, 15 bases remained unmatched. The CDR3 extends over 19 amino acids. Germline values: CDR1 LGHNA, CDR2 YNFKEQ. CDR3 region: CASSQVLAGGSPGGGELFF. The CDR3 DNA is TGTGCCAGCAGCCAAGTGCTAGCGGGGGGCTCACCCGGAGGTGGGGAGCTGTTTTTT.

The chain is built from TRBV11-1 and TRBJ2-5, with unresolved D. Trimming cost V 6 bases and J 5 bases, with 7 bases left between them. The CDR3 is 11 amino acids. Germline loops: CDR1 SGHAT, CDR2 FQDESV (reference sequence). The DNA of the CDR3 is TGTGCCAGCAGTGTGTTGGAGACCCAGTACTTC. Translating gives CASSVLETQYF.

The V call is TRBV7-2, the J call TRBJ2-3, with 14 bases aligning to TRBD2. The CDR3 runs 17 residues. CDR1 and CDR2 (germline): SGHTA, FQGNSA. V dropped 4 bases and J dropped 4; count of bases not matched to a gene: 7. CDR3 sequence reads: CASSSARTSGGPDTQYF. The CDR3 DNA follows: TGTGCCAGCAGCTCGGCTAGGACTAGCGGGGGGCCAGATACGCAGTATTTT.

This clone has a single count. The chain combines TRBV7-2 with TRBJ2-7; TRBD2 agrees at 11 bases. The trim removed 3 bases at V and 2 bases at J, leaving 3 bases unmatched. From germline, CDR1 is SGHTA and CDR2 FQGNSA. This CDR3 has 15 amino acids. This CDR3 is CASSFSGGGTYEQYF. DNA for the CDR3: TGTGCCAGCAGCTTTAGCGGGGGGGGGACCTACGAGCAGTACTTC.

This rearrangement joins TRBV7-2 to TRBJ2-5; 11 positions agree with TRBD1. The CDR3 is 14 residues long. CDR1 is SGHTA and CDR2 is FQGNSA in the germline V gene. J gave up 7 bases and V 6 bases, and 7 bases lay outside the gene matches. CDR3 protein: CASRAGTGGGTQYF. The CDR3 DNA reads TGTGCCAGCAGGGCCGGGACAGGGGGTGGGACCCAGTACTTC.

The gene calls are TRBV2 and TRBJ1-6; 9 bases agree with TRBD1. This CDR3 spans 13 amino acids. V shed 7 bases and J 11 bases; nucleotides not matched to a gene: 6. CDR1 and CDR2 from the germline V gene are SNHLY and FYNNEI. DNA of the CDR3: TGTGCCAGCACGCCGGACAGGGGACCACCCCTCCACTTT. Translation gives CASTPDRGPPLHF. Complete variable domain (other parts from reference TRBV2 and TRBJ1-6): EPEVTQTPSHQVTQMGQEVILRCVPISNHLYFYWYRQILGQKVEFLVSFYNNEISEKSEIFDDQFSVERPDGSNFTLKIRSTKLEDSAMYFCASTPDRGPPLHFGNGTRLTVT.